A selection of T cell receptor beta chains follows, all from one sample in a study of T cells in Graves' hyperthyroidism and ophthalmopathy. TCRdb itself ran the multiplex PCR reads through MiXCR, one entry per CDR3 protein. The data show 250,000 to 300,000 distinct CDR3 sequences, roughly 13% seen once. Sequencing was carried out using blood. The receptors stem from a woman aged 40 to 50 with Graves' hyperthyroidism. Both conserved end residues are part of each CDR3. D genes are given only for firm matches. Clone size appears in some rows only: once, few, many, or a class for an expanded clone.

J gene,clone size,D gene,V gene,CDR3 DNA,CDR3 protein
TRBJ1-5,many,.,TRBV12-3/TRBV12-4,TGTGCCAGCACCCTTGTCAGGAGTGATCAGCCCCAGCATTTT,CASTLVRSDQPQHF
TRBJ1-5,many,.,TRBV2,TGTGCCAGCAGCGGCCGGGGATATAGCAATCAGCCCCAGCATTTT,CASSGRGYSNQPQHF
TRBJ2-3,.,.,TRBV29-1,TGCAGCGTTGAAGCAACCCCGTACACAGATACGCAGTATTTT,CSVEATPYTDTQYF
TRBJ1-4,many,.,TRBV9,TGTGCCAGCAGCGTGAGCGGGGTAACTAATGAAAAACTGTTTTTT,CASSVSGVTNEKLFF
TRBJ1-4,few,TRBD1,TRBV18,TGTGCCAGCTCCGGACAGGGAGATGAAAAACTGTTTTTT,CASSGQGDEKLFF
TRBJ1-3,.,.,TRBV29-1,TGCAGCGTAACGGCCAGCTCTGGAAACACCATATATTTT,CSVTASSGNTIYF
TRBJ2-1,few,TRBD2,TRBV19,TGTGCCAGTAGTTCCGTCCTAGCGGGAGCCAATGAGCAGTTCTTC,CASSSVLAGANEQFF
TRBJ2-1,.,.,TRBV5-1,TGCGCCAGCAGCTTGCCCTCTACGAGCAATGAGCAGTTCTTC,CASSLPSTSNEQFF
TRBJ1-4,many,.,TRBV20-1,TGCAGTGCTAGCGGCCCTGATGGAGAAAAACTGTTTTTT,CSASGPDGEKLFF
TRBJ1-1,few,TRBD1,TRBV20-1,TGCAGTGCTAGAGGGATAAATGACAGGGAAGGGTTAGAAGCTTTCTTT,CSARGINDREGLEAFF
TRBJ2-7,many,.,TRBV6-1,TGTGCCAGCAGTGAAGTCTGGGGGGTCTACGAGCAGTACTTC,CASSEVWGVYEQYF
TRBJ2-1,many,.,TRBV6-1,TGTGCCAGCAAAAAGAGTAGCTCCTACAATGAGCAGTTCTTC,CASKKSSSYNEQFF
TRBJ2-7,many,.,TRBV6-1,TGTGCCAGCAGACTGGGACTTCCAACCTCCTACGAGCAGTACTTC,CASRLGLPTSYEQYF
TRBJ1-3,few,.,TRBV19,TGTGCCAGTAGTCTACAGGGTCCTGGAAACACCATATATTTT,CASSLQGPGNTIYF
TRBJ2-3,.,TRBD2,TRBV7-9,TGTGCCAGCAGCTCACTAGCGGCTAGCACAGATACGCAGTATTTT,CASSSLAASTDTQYF
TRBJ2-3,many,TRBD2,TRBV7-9,TGTGCCAGCAGCTTAGGGCGGGAGCGGCGAGATACGCAGTATTTT,CASSLGRERRDTQYF
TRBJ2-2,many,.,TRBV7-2,TGTGCCAGCAGCTTAGCGGGCTACTCCACCGGGGAGCTGTTTTTT,CASSLAGYSTGELFF
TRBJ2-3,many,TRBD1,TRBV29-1,TGCAGCGTTGTGGACAGGGTCTTTTCAGATACGCAGTATTTT,CSVVDRVFSDTQYF
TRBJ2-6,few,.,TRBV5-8,TGTGCCAGCAGCTTATCCGTTTCTGGGGCCAACGTCCTGACTTTC,CASSLSVSGANVLTF
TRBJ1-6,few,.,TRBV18,TGTGCCAGCTCATGGACAGCGGGTAATTCACCCCTCCACTTT,CASSWTAGNSPLHF
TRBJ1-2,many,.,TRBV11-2,TGTGCCAGCAGCTTAAAGGGGCCAGAAGGCTATGGCTACACCTTC,CASSLKGPEGYGYTF